This TCR beta chain was documented in a study of blood T cell repertoires in COVID-19. TCRdb keeps only in-frame clones here, not all; method: immunoSEQ multiplex PCR. The data contain nearly 350,000 clones, about 93% of them singletons. The receptor's source is a woman aged 18-35 years who had recovered from COVID-19. Sequences were obtained from peripheral blood.

This CDR3 reads CASGLVLATYNEQFF. For the CDR3, the DNA is TGTGCTAGTGGTTTGGTATTAGCGACTTACAATGAGCAGTTCTTC. The genes are TRBV12-5 and TRBJ2-1; D is possibly TRBD2 (5 bases). The germline V and J ends were trimmed by 0 bases and 4 bases, with 10 bases remaining between them. Germline CDR1 is LGHNT and CDR2 is FRNRAP. The length of the CDR3 is 15 residues. The complete variable domain, with remaining parts taken from reference TRBV12-5 and TRBJ2-1, reads DARVTQTPRHKVTEMGQEVTMRCQPILGHNTVFWYRQTMMQGLELLAYFRNRAPLDDSGMPKDRFSAEMPDATLATLKIQPSEPRDSAVYFCASGLVLATYNEQFFGPGTRLTVL.